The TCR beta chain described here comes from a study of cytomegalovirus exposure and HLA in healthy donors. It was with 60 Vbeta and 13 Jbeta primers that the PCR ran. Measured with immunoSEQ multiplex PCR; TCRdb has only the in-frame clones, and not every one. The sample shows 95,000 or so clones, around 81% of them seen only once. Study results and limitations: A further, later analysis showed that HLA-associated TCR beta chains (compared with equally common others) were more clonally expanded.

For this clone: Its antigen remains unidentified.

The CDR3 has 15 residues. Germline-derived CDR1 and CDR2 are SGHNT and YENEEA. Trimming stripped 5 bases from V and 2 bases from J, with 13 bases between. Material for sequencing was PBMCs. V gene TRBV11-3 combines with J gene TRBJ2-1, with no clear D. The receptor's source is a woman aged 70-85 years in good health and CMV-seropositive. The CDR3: CASSLAAGPYNEQFF. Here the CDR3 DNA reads TGTGCCAGCAGCCTGGCAGCAGGTCCCTACAATGAGCAGTTCTTC.